The 16 T cell receptor beta chains given below trace back to one sample, sequenced in a study of shared clonotypes between healthy human individuals. This table comes from immunoSEQ multiplex PCR, and its TCRdb copy is limited to in-frame clones, with some not included. The data contain approximately 720,000 clones, around 72% of them seen just once; the ten biggest clones take up 1.8%. Sequenced sample: memory CD4+ T cells sorted from blood. The subset here: CD45RA-negative fraction. These receptor sequences come from a woman under 40 in good health.

The J gene is TRBJ2-1, the V gene TRBV6-5; D is perhaps TRBD1 or TRBD2 (5 bases each). The V gene lost 1 base and the J gene lost 0 bases, with 10 bases spanning the gap. Germline loops: CDR1 MNHEY, CDR2 SVGAGI. This CDR3 is built from 16 residues. CDR3 amino acids: CASSYFSRGSYNEQFF. The CDR3, as DNA: TGTGCCAGCAGTTACTTCTCGAGGGGCTCCTACAATGAGCAGTTCTTC.

This clone has at least ten counts. The chain combines TRBV4-1 with TRBJ1-5; 7 bases are a match to TRBD1. Losses at the gene ends were 2 bases for V and 2 bases for J; bases not matched to a gene: 6. This CDR3 comprises 16 residues. CDR1 is MGHRA and CDR2 is YSYEKL in the germline V gene. The CDR3 sequence: CASSQQLTGGNQPQHF. The CDR3 nucleotides read TGCGCCAGCAGCCAACAACTTACAGGGGGCAATCAGCCCCAGCATTTT.

The chain links TRBV2 to TRBJ2-5; a weak D match, TRBD2 (5 bases). The germline CDR1 and CDR2 sequences are SNHLY and FYNNEI. With 7 bases removed from V and 5 bases from J, the gap between germline ends came to 17 bases. The CDR3 contains 14 residues. CDR3 nucleotide sequence: TGTGCCAGCACTTTCAGCGGCCTCTTGGAGACCCAGTACTTC. This sequence encodes CASTFSGLLETQYF. The full variable domain, its missing parts supplied by reference TRBV2 and TRBJ2-5, is EPEVTQTPSHQVTQMGQEVILRCVPISNHLYFYWYRQILGQKVEFLVSFYNNEISEKSEIFDDQFSVERPDGSNFTLKIRSTKLEDSAMYFCASTFSGLLETQYFGPGTRLLVL.

This chain links TRBV30 with TRBJ2-1; TRBD2 matches 10 bases. The CDR3 is 15 residues long. Unmatched junction bases numbered 10, after V lost 5 bases and J lost 6 bases. The V gene's germline CDR1 is GTSNPN and CDR2 SVGIG (reference sequence). The CDR3 coding sequence is TGTGCCTGGCGCACTCCTAGCGGGAGCGTCAATGAGCAGTTCTTC. As protein: CAWRTPSGSVNEQFF.

The genes are TRBV10-2 and TRBJ2-2, with 8 bases aligning to TRBD1. Unmatched junction bases numbered 9, after V lost 8 bases and J lost 4 bases. Germline CDR1 WSHSY, CDR2 SAAADI. The CDR3 runs 15 residues. The chain's CDR3 is CASRDRGRGTGELFF. DNA of the CDR3: TGCGCCAGCCGCGACAGGGGTCGCGGCACCGGGGAGCTGTTTTTT.

The gene calls are TRBV28 and TRBJ2-7; 8 bases are a match to TRBD2. From germline, CDR1 is MDHEN and CDR2 SYDVKM. There are 15 residues in the CDR3. J lost 2 bases, V lost 6 bases, and 9 bases had no gene match. Here the CDR3 reads CASRQRAGGTYEQYF. CDR3 DNA: TGTGCCAGCAGGCAACGGGCGGGAGGAACCTACGAGCAGTACTTC.

The V gene is TRBV4-1, the J gene TRBJ2-7, with 8 positions matching TRBD1. This CDR3 spans 16 amino acids. Germline loops: CDR1 MGHRA, CDR2 YSYEKL. The trim removed 4 bases at V and 1 base at J, leaving 9 bases unmatched. The CDR3 region is CASSRRPGQESYEQYF. CDR3 DNA: TGCGCCAGCAGCCGACGGCCGGGACAGGAATCCTACGAGCAGTACTTC.

V and J are TRBV7-7 and TRBJ2-5; TRBD2 might be the D (6 bases). Trimming cost V 0 bases and J 4 bases, with 15 bases left between them. CDR3 size: 16 residues. Germline V gene data show CDR1 as SSHAT and CDR2 as FNYEAQ (reference sequence). CDR3 region: CASSLAGVMGGETQYF. CDR3 nucleotides: TGTGCCAGCAGCTTAGCCGGGGTGATGGGGGGAGAGACCCAGTACTTC.

The chain is built from TRBV18 and TRBJ2-7; 9 bases are a match to TRBD2. Germline V gene sequence: CDR1 KGHSH, CDR2 LQKENI. The CDR3 spans 16 residues. Losses at the gene ends were 1 base for V and 0 bases for J; bases not matched to a gene: 4. The CDR3 reads CASSPLTSGSSYEQYF. As DNA, the CDR3 is TGTGCCAGCTCACCACTGACTAGCGGAAGCTCCTACGAGCAGTACTTC.

The V gene is TRBV6-1, the J gene TRBJ2-5, with 9 bases aligning to TRBD2. The CDR3 has 16 amino acids. Germline V gives CDR1 MNHNS, CDR2 SASEGT. V lost 3 bases, J lost 6 bases, and 11 bases stayed unmatched. The CDR3 sequence: CASSDYLREGHQTQYF. The CDR3 region has the DNA TGTGCCAGCAGTGACTACTTGCGGGAGGGCCATCAGACCCAGTACTTC.

This clone appeared a few times. The chain couples TRBV18 to TRBJ1-5, with TRBD1 as a possible D gene (5 bases). Germline lookup yields CDR1 KGHSH and CDR2 LQKENI. The CDR3 has 15 residues. V was shortened by 3 bases and J by 3 bases, with 12 bases between the two germline ends. The CDR3 here is CASSPDGGNNQPQHF. The CDR3 nucleotides are TGTGCCAGCTCACCGGACGGGGGAAACAATCAGCCCCAGCATTTT.

This clone was counted a few times. J is TRBJ1-5 and V is TRBV28; 11 nucleotides align to TRBD1. The CDR3 sequence is 18 residues long. V was pared by 4 bases and J by 7 bases, with 15 bases of the junction left unmatched. Germline CDR1 reads MDHEN; CDR2 reads SYDVKM. The DNA for the CDR3 is TGTGCCAGCAGTTCGGGACAGGGGGGAGTCGAGTGGGACCAGCCCCAGCATTTT. Translation: CASSSGQGGVEWDQPQHF.

This clone was counted only a few times. The chain joins TRBV11-2 to TRBJ1-1, with D uncertain. There are 15 residues in the CDR3. Trimming pared 0 bases from V and 1 base from J, leaving 9 bases between. Germline values: CDR1 SGHAT, CDR2 FQNNGV. This CDR3 is CASSLDGQKNTEAFF. The CDR3 DNA sequence: TGTGCCAGCAGCTTAGACGGGCAGAAGAACACTGAAGCTTTCTTT.

This clone showed up just a few times. The CDR3 DNA sequence: TGTGCCAGCAGTTCAAGGGGCAGACAGCCCCAGCATTTT. Its translation is CASSSRGRQPQHF. The gene calls are TRBV6-5 and TRBJ1-5, with a tentative D call TRBD1 (5 bases). Trimming removed 4 bases from V and 7 bases from J, with 11 bases in between. Germline V gene sequence: CDR1 MNHEY, CDR2 SVGAGI. This CDR3 has 13 amino acids.

CDR3 region: CASSVDNNYGYTF. The CDR3 DNA follows: TGTGCCAGCAGCGTGGACAATAACTATGGCTACACCTTC. The chain employs TRBV5-4 and TRBJ1-2; a weak D match, TRBD1 (5 bases). The CDR3 runs 13 residues. Germline CDR1 is SGHNT and CDR2 is YYREEE (reference sequence). The V end was cut by 4 bases, the J end by 1 base, with 8 bases between.

This clone was counted between two and nine times. This chain connects TRBV18 to TRBJ2-2; D is uncertain. Trimming removed 1 base from V and 5 bases from J, with 11 bases in between. The CDR3 has 15 residues. Germline assignment: CDR1 KGHSH and CDR2 LQKENI. This CDR3 reads CASSPQDDSTGELFF. The CDR3 nucleotides read TGTGCCAGCTCACCACAGGACGACTCAACCGGGGAGCTGTTTTTT. Together with reference TRBV18 and TRBJ2-2, the CDR3 gives the full variable domain: NAGVMQNPRHLVRRRGQEARLRCSPMKGHSHVYWYRQLPEEGLKFMVYLQKENIIDESGMPKERFSAEFPKEGPSILRIQQVVRGDSAAYFCASSPQDDSTGELFFGEGSRLTVL.